This note documents a single T cell receptor (beta chain) sequence. The sample is drawn from a study of blood T cell repertoires in COVID-19. Libraries were prepared by immunoSEQ multiplex PCR; TCRdb keeps only in-frame clonotypes and omits some of them. This sample carries about 150,000 clones, more than 65% of them seen once, and the ten largest clones take 9.8%. The sequence was collected from a woman in her 50s with acute or convalescent COVID-19. Sequenced: peripheral blood.

The CDR3 coding sequence is TGCGCCAGCAGCGGCACAGGGCAGTCTAATGAAAAACTGTTTTTT. Translating it yields CASSGTGQSNEKLFF. The chain uses TRBV5-1 and TRBJ1-4; possibly TRBD1 for D (6 bases). V was pared by 4 bases and J by 3 bases, with 13 bases between. The CDR3 spans 15 residues. CDR1 and CDR2 (germline): SGHRS, YFSETQ.